The 22 T cell receptor beta chains listed next were all sequenced from one sample in a study of a mutant IDH1 vaccine in newly diagnosed glioma. These receptors' targets are unknown. Time point described: week 11, during vaccination. Each dose of the vaccine consisted of 300 ug of mutant IDH1 20-mer peptide, with topical imiquimod. TCRdb keeps only in-frame clones here, not all; method: immunoSEQ multiplex PCR. There are about 30,000 clones in the sample; roughly 89% occur only once, and less than 25% lies in the top ten. The sequenced sample was PBMCs, obtained from a glioma patient whose treatment included an IDH1 peptide vaccine. All receptors come from a man between 18 and 35 years old with glioma.

The gene calls are TRBV7-2 and TRBJ1-2; the match to TRBD1 covers 7 bases. Germline CDR1 SGHTA, CDR2 FQGNSA. The CDR3 sequence is 16 residues long. The junction had 8 bases not matched to a gene; V was cut back by 0 bases and J by 4 bases. The CDR3 reads CASSLAATGTAYGYTF. The CDR3, as DNA: TGTGCCAGCAGCTTAGCCGCGACAGGGACGGCCTATGGCTACACCTTC.

This clone was counted between two and nine times. V and J are TRBV6-1 and TRBJ1-3; TRBD1 might be the D (5 bases). The CDR3 length is 15 residues. Germline V gene data show CDR1 as MNHNS and CDR2 as SASEGT. V was clipped by 3 bases and J by 2 bases, with 11 bases between them. CDR3 bases: TGTGCCAGCAGTGAGGTGGGGGTGGCTGGAAACACCATATATTTT. Translation: CASSEVGVAGNTIYF.

The chain is built from TRBV27 and TRBJ1-4, with D possibly matching TRBD1 (6 bases). The germline CDR1 and CDR2 sequences are MNHEY and SMNVEV (reference sequence). The CDR3 extends over 14 amino acids. V lost 4 bases, J lost 5 bases, and 11 bases lay in between. Written as DNA, the CDR3 is TGTGCCAGCAGTTACAGGGCTGGGAATGAAAAACTGTTTTTT. Translation: CASSYRAGNEKLFF.

V usage is TRBV4-1 and J usage is TRBJ1-4, with D perhaps matching TRBD1 (6 bases). Germline assignment: CDR1 MGHRA and CDR2 YSYEKL. V was trimmed by 0 bases and J by 2 bases, leaving 10 bases between them. The CDR3 covers 16 residues. In nucleotides, the CDR3 is TGCGCCAGCAGCCAAGAAGGAAGGGGGACTAATGAAAAACTGTTTTTT. Its protein is CASSQEGRGTNEKLFF.

This chain joins TRBV18 and TRBJ1-5, with a weak D call TRBD1 (5 bases). This CDR3 region has 13 residues. V shed 2 bases and J shed 4 bases, with 6 bases lying between them. Germline V CDR1 and CDR2: KGHSH, LQKENI. The CDR3 DNA is TGTGCCAGCTCACCAGACAGAAATCAGCCCCAGCATTTT. It is translated as CASSPDRNQPQHF.

The gene calls are TRBV5-6 and TRBJ2-3; 7 nucleotides match TRBD2. The CDR3 extends over 16 amino acids. From germline, CDR1 is SGHDT and CDR2 YYEEEE. Germline trimming cut 4 bases from V and 6 bases from J; bases unmatched to any gene: 14. The chain's CDR3 is CASSPLGGRARDTQYF. As DNA, the CDR3 is TGTGCCAGCAGCCCCCTTGGAGGGAGGGCCAGGGATACGCAGTATTTT.

The chain recombines TRBV7-9 with TRBJ1-4; D is perhaps TRBD1 (6 bases). Germline-derived CDR1 and CDR2 are SEHNR and FQNEAQ (reference sequence). This CDR3 is built from 13 residues. V was shortened by 5 bases and J by 7 bases, with 11 bases between the two germline ends. The CDR3 protein is CASSSRQAEKLFF. The CDR3 DNA reads TGTGCCAGCAGCAGCCGACAGGCTGAAAAACTGTTTTTT.

This sequence joins TRBV19 and TRBJ1-5; tentative D call: TRBD1 (5 bases). The CDR3 consists of 13 residues. Between the trimmed V and J ends, which lost 1 base and 6 bases, there was a span of 7 bases. Per germline, CDR1 LNHDA and CDR2 SQIVND (reference sequence). CDR3 bases: TGTGCCAGTAGTATAGGGGGGACTCAGCCCCAGCATTTT. Protein: CASSIGGTQPQHF. Full variable domain (remainder filled in from reference TRBV19 and TRBJ1-5): DGGITQSPKYLFRKEGQNVTLSCEQNLNHDAMYWYRQDPGQGLRLIYYSQIVNDFQKGDIAEGYSVSREKKESFPLTVTSAQKNPTAFYLCASSIGGTQPQHFGDGTRLSIL.

The V gene is TRBV4-3, the J gene TRBJ2-1; 9 nucleotides agree with TRBD1. The CDR3 extends over 15 amino acids. J was trimmed by 6 bases and V by 3 bases; bases with no gene match: 6. The germline V gene encodes CDR1 LGHNA and CDR2 YSLEER. The CDR3 DNA is TGCGCCAGCAGCCACCGGGACAGGGAAGCCAATGAGCAGTTCTTC. It translates to CASSHRDREANEQFF.

The rearrangement links TRBV4-2 to TRBJ2-2; D is perhaps TRBD1 or TRBD2 (5 bases each). CDR1 is LGHNA and CDR2 is YNFKEQ in the germline V gene. The CDR3 has 15 residues. The V gene lost 2 bases and the J gene lost 3 bases, with 10 bases spanning the gap. CDR3: CASSQRDGDTGELFF. The CDR3 nucleotides are TGTGCCAGCAGCCAAAGGGACGGGGACACCGGGGAGCTGTTTTTT.

V is TRBV6-5 and J is TRBJ1-2; D remains ambiguous. The CDR3 contains 13 residues. Germline V gene lookup returns CDR1 MNHEY and CDR2 SVGAGI. V lost 6 bases, J lost 4 bases, and 12 bases lay in between. As DNA, the CDR3 is TGTGCCAGCAGCCCGCACCCTGTCTATGGCTACACCTTC. Translated, it gives CASSPHPVYGYTF.

The V and J genes are TRBV7-2 and TRBJ1-5, with 7 bases fitting TRBD1. The CDR3 has 16 amino acids. CDR1 SGHTA and CDR2 FQGNSA come from the germline V gene. The V gene end was trimmed by 2 bases and the J gene end by 2 bases; junction bases not matched to a gene: 6. CDR3 coding DNA: TGTGCCAGCAGCTTATCCAGGGGGTCCGGCAATCAGCCCCAGCATTTT. Translation gives CASSLSRGSGNQPQHF.

The chain couples TRBV4-3 to TRBJ2-7; 7 positions match TRBD1. V was pared by 3 bases and J by 1 base, with 6 bases of the junction left unmatched. The length of the CDR3 is 15 residues. Germline CDR1 and CDR2: LGHNA and YSLEER. The CDR3 coding sequence is TGCGCCAGCAGCCAGGACAGGACCTTTTCCTACGAGCAGTACTTC. This codes for CASSQDRTFSYEQYF.

The chain links TRBV4-2 to TRBJ1-5, with 11 nucleotides matching TRBD1. V shed 4 bases and J 4 bases; nucleotides not matched to a gene: 6. The CDR3 runs 16 residues. Germline lookup yields CDR1 LGHNA and CDR2 YNFKEQ. The CDR3 sequence is CASSPVGTGGNQPQHF. CDR3 in DNA: TGTGCCAGCAGCCCTGTAGGGACAGGGGGGAATCAGCCCCAGCATTTT.

CDR3 in amino acids: CASAQGQGQGYTF. In DNA, the CDR3 is TGCGCCAGCGCCCAGGGACAGGGACAAGGCTACACCTTC. The chain combines TRBV5-1 with TRBJ1-2, with 9 bases lining up with TRBD1. Germline V gives CDR1 SGHRS, CDR2 YFSETQ. The CDR3 length is 13 residues. J gave up 8 bases and V 7 bases, and 9 bases lay outside the gene matches. The full variable domain, with the rest looked up from reference TRBV5-1 and TRBJ1-2, is KAGVTQTPRYLIKTRGQQVTLSCSPISGHRSVSWYQQTPGQGLQFLFEYFSETQRNKGNFPGRFSGRQFSNSRSEMNVSTLELGDSALYLCASAQGQGQGYTFGSGTRLTVV.

A single count supports this clone. CDR3 protein: CASSDRGTPYGYTF. CDR3 nucleotide sequence: TGTGCCAGCAGCGACAGGGGGACTCCATATGGCTACACCTTC. The chain combines TRBV14 with TRBJ1-2; 9 nucleotides agree with TRBD1. V was clipped by 5 bases and J by 5 bases; unmatched bases: 6. The CDR3 has 14 residues. Germline V gives CDR1 SGHDN, CDR2 FVKESK.

The chain combines TRBV4-3 with TRBJ1-4; perhaps TRBD1 as D (5 bases). The CDR3 runs 13 residues. V lost 0 bases, J lost 8 bases, and 7 bases lay in between. Germline V gives CDR1 LGHNA, CDR2 YSLEER. CDR3 sequence (DNA): TGCGCCAGCAGCCAAGAGGGGCGGGAAAAACTGTTTTTT. It is translated as CASSQEGREKLFF.

The CDR3 loop is CASRNYSPSGNTIYF. DNA of the CDR3: TGTGCCAGTAGAAATTACTCTCCTTCTGGAAACACCATATATTTT. The chain carries TRBV19 and TRBJ1-3; D is unclear. V lost 6 bases and J 1 base, leaving 13 bases between the germline ends. The CDR3 loop spans 15 amino acids. Germline CDR1 reads LNHDA; CDR2 reads SQIVND (reference sequence). Full variable domain (rest looked up from reference TRBV19 and TRBJ1-3): DGGITQSPKYLFRKEGQNVTLSCEQNLNHDAMYWYRQDPGQGLRLIYYSQIVNDFQKGDIAEGYSVSREKKESFPLTVTSAQKNPTAFYLCASRNYSPSGNTIYFGEGSWLTVV.

This clone was counted a single time. The chain has TRBV5-1 and TRBJ1-1, with 9 bases identical to TRBD1. CDR1 is SGHRS and CDR2 is YFSETQ in the germline V gene. Trimming removed 4 bases from V and 5 bases from J; junction bases left unmatched: 6. This CDR3 is 14 amino acids long. CDR3 loop: CASSGGQGRTEAFF. CDR3 nucleotides: TGCGCCAGCAGCGGCGGACAGGGGAGGACTGAAGCTTTCTTT.

J is TRBJ1-2 and V is TRBV4-3, with a weak D call TRBD1 (5 bases). This CDR3 comprises 16 residues. Germline V gene data show CDR1 as LGHNA and CDR2 as YSLEER. V lost 1 base and J 2 bases, leaving 14 bases between the germline ends. Written as DNA, the CDR3 is TGCGCCAGCAGCCAAGCAGAACGGGCAGGGAACTATGGCTACACCTTC. It specifies CASSQAERAGNYGYTF.

J is TRBJ1-5 and V is TRBV6-1; the D is unclear. Germline CDR1 reads MNHNS; CDR2 reads SASEGT. With 10 bases removed from V and 8 bases from J, the gap between germline ends came to 15 bases. The CDR3 length is 12 residues. CDR3 DNA sequence: TGTGCCACCGCGGACGCGGCAAAGCCCCAGCATTTT. Protein sequence: CATADAAKPQHF.

The genes are TRBV10-3 and TRBJ2-1; 9 bases are a match to TRBD1. The CDR3 runs 15 residues. CDR1 ENHRY and CDR2 SYGVKD come from the germline V gene. V gave up 3 bases and J gave up 10 bases; unmatched junction bases: 10. The DNA of the CDR3 is TGTGCCATCAGTGACTCGACACAGGGGGCTGGCGAGCAGTTCTTC. Translated, it gives CAISDSTQGAGEQFF.